The clone carrying this T cell receptor beta chain was seen a single time. Its specificity is not known. Produced via immunoSEQ multiplex PCR; TCRdb's table is partial and in-frame only. This sample carries 75,000 to 100,000 clones, about 94% of them seen once, and the ten largest clones take 1% to 1.5%. The CDR3 runs 14 residues. Germline V lookup: CDR1 GTSNPN, CDR2 SVGIG (reference sequence). Unmatched junction bases numbered 8, after V lost 5 bases and J lost 6 bases. The source of the sample is a study of siplizumab effects on memory and regulatory T cells. Points from the study as a whole: Tracing alloreactive clones into unstimulated subsets worked for only a minor fraction of them. Roughly 75-95% of dividing CD4+ or CD8+ clones were without an attributable naive or memory phenotype. Whether proliferating Tregs in siplizumab cultures suppress was not functionally confirmed.

Sequenced input: non-Treg CD4+ T cells sorted from blood. V usage is TRBV30 and J usage is TRBJ2-1; TRBD1 aligns across 9 bases. The TCR originated in a human donor in good health. CDR3 in DNA: TGTGCCTGGTCGGTCCGGACAGGGGCCAATGAGCAGTTCTTC. Translating it yields CAWSVRTGANEQFF.